Each of the 9 T cell receptor beta chains below was sequenced from the same sample in a study of T-cell reconstitution after alpha-beta-depleted transplantation in children. Unique molecular identifiers were used to barcode this TCRbeta library. TCRdb called the PCR reads again in MiXCR, with one record for every CDR3 protein. The sample yields around 250,000 distinct CDR3 sequences, roughly 26% seen once. The source material was PBMCs, sampled before TCRalphabeta/CD19-depleted stem cell transplant. These receptor sequences come from a girl aged 2-10 years with Fanconi anemia, due to receive a stem cell transplant.

This clonotype came up many times. DNA of the CDR3: TGTGCCAGCAGCTTAATGACAGGGGTAGAGACCCAGTACTTC. This sequence encodes CASSLMTGVETQYF. The rearrangement joins TRBV7-2 to TRBJ2-5; 8 bases map to TRBD1. V lost 2 bases to trimming and J lost 4 bases; unmatched junction nucleotides: 3. This CDR3 has 14 residues. Germline CDR1 SGHTA, CDR2 FQGNSA.

The table lists this clonotype with a few counts. The chain combines TRBV9 with TRBJ2-1, with 12 bases aligning to TRBD2. The CDR3 covers 15 residues. J gave up 9 bases and V 4 bases, and 8 bases lay outside the gene matches. Germline V gene lookup returns CDR1 SGDLS and CDR2 YYNGEE. Written as DNA, the CDR3 is TGTGCCAGCAGCTCTCGACTAGCGGGAGCGGGTGAGCAGTTCTTC. Translated: CASSSRLAGAGEQFF.

This clonotype was observed at least ten times. The gene calls are TRBV7-9 and TRBJ2-7; 9 bases line up with TRBD1. The CDR3 sequence is 15 residues long. Germline lookup yields CDR1 SEHNR and CDR2 FQNEAQ (reference sequence). V lost 5 bases to trimming and J lost 4 bases; unmatched junction nucleotides: 9. CDR3 sequence: CASSGPGTGKYEQYF. The CDR3 DNA follows: TGTGCCAGCAGCGGACCCGGGACAGGGAAGTACGAGCAGTACTTC.

This clonotype turned up a few times. J is TRBJ2-1 and V is TRBV18, with 9 nucleotides matching TRBD2. Germline values: CDR1 KGHSH, CDR2 LQKENI. Trimming took 2 bases from V and 0 from J; bases not matched to a gene: 5. The CDR3 covers 17 residues. This chain's CDR3 is CASSPASGDLSYNEQFF. CDR3 nucleotides: TGTGCCAGCTCACCAGCTAGCGGGGACCTCTCCTACAATGAGCAGTTCTTC.

This clonotype was seen many times. J is TRBJ2-1 and V is TRBV20-1; 12 bases fit TRBD2. V trimming: 5 bases; J trimming: 12 bases; junction bases outside the gene matches: 11. CDR3 length: 14 residues. Per germline, CDR1 DFQATT and CDR2 SNEGSKA (reference sequence). The DNA for the CDR3 is TGCAGTGCTGCCCAACTAGCGGGAGGAATTCGGCAGTTCTTC. Its protein product is CSAAQLAGGIRQFF.

This clonotype showed up many times. The V call is TRBV5-1, the J call TRBJ2-7; weak D call: TRBD1 (5 bases). The germline V gene encodes CDR1 SGHRS and CDR2 YFSETQ. This CDR3 spans 14 amino acids. The V and J ends lost 1 base and 2 bases respectively, with 10 bases between them. The CDR3 is CASSLLDIAYEQYF. For the CDR3, the DNA is TGCGCCAGCAGCTTGTTGGACATCGCCTACGAGCAGTACTTC.

J is TRBJ1-6 and V is TRBV6-1; TRBD1 is a possible D gene (5 bases). This CDR3 has 16 amino acids. CDR1 MNHNS and CDR2 SASEGT come from the germline V gene. V was clipped by 7 bases and J by 5 bases, with 18 bases between them. CDR3 protein: CASTDVRGLNNSPLHF. The CDR3 nucleotides read TGTGCCAGCACGGATGTGCGGGGGTTGAATAATTCACCCCTCCACTTT.

The V gene is TRBV5-1, the J gene TRBJ2-5; tentative D call: TRBD2 (5 bases). The length of the CDR3 is 14 residues. Germline V lookup: CDR1 SGHRS, CDR2 YFSETQ. Between the trimmed V and J ends, which lost 0 bases and 3 bases, there was a span of 9 bases. The CDR3 DNA reads as TGCGCCAGCAGCTTGGAGGGAGTAAAAGAGACCCAGTACTTC. It encodes CASSLEGVKETQYF. Looking up the rest from reference TRBV5-1 and TRBJ2-5 gives the full variable domain: KAGVTQTPRYLIKTRGQQVTLSCSPISGHRSVSWYQQTPGQGLQFLFEYFSETQRNKGNFPGRFSGRQFSNSRSEMNVSTLELGDSALYLCASSLEGVKETQYFGPGTRLLVL.

The genes are TRBV28 and TRBJ2-7; D uncertain. Trimming removed 1 base at V and 2 bases at J, with 12 bases between. The V gene's germline CDR1 is MDHEN and CDR2 SYDVKM. The CDR3 is made up of 15 amino acids. The CDR3 DNA is TGTGCCAGCAGTTTATTGTTACAGTCGACCTACGAGCAGTACTTC. Translated, it gives CASSLLLQSTYEQYF.